This paragraph covers one T cell receptor (beta chain) sequence. The sample holds one count of this clone. The antigen it binds to is not known. The input lacks base qualities; no much larger clone sits a single base away. In the prospective study, participants were about 18 to 95 years old, resided in 24 geographic areas of the United States, and were enrolled through a virtual design. To assign participants to cohorts, the prospective study relied on clinical history that participants themselves reported in a screening survey and a study questionnaire. Mobile phlebotomists in the prospective study collected whole blood, serum and a nasopharyngeal or oropharyngeal swab from every participant. Prospective study participants could optionally give additional blood draws and questionnaires over an approximately two-month period. Prospective study blood samples were shipped either frozen or at room temperature before DNA extraction.

The data belong to a study of blood T cell repertoires in COVID-19 (TCRdb year 2020). In terms of the full investigation: Recovered participants in ImmuneRACE Cohort 3 were defined by two consecutive negative NP/OP PCR tests, clearance by a healthcare professional, or resolution of symptoms. Collaborator samples came from the United States, Italy and Spain and covered acute and convalescent phases of COVID-19. The material from the prospective study consisted of cDNA or gDNA derived from T cells, B-cell-depleted T cells, or PBMCs. Subjects who had been exposed to COVID-19, were actively infected with it, or had recovered from it provided the deeply sampled blood TCRbeta repertoires that made up the dataset. The repertoires were released in a freely available public database intended as a resource for research on the immune response to SARS-CoV-2. Samples came from the ongoing ImmuneRACE study (first 160 participants) plus 1,254 subjects from 6 global collaborators. Nearly every sample came with metadata listing a de-identified subject ID, COVID-19 status, age in years and sex. Where HLA class I and class II types were available, the types were taken from metadata supplied by the sample provider, not from assay-based typing. What the authors observed across the whole study: The quantity of clinical and demographic metadata differed by source and by participant and was supplied without curation.

TCRbeta CDR3 regions were amplified from genomic DNA using the immunoSEQ Assay, a bias-controlled multiplex PCR. Turning to the authors' computational methods: Nucleated cell counts per sample were estimated from amplification of reference gene primers within the assay. To quantify the absolute abundance of each unique TCRbeta CDR3 rearrangement, sequence reads were collapsed and filtered. For each sample, productive Simpson clonality was calculated as the square root of Simpson's diversity index over productive rearrangements. TCRdb carries this immuneACCESS record with in-frame sequences only. Its versions omit some clonotypes, under half of them owing to an unresolved V gene in the studies checked, with the rest unexplained. V and J calls and clone size are copied from that table; D and trimming were computed from the DNA. The sample profile shows approximately 200,000 clones; roughly 84% of them were found once. 5.5% to 8.5% of the sample is taken by the ten largest.

As encoded in the germline V gene (reference sequence), CDR1 is LNHDA while CDR2 is SQIVND. The CDR3 starts with the cysteine, ends with the phenylalanine, and has 13 residues. The retained sequence is limited to the CDR3, 39 bases, with the frame set at the first base. Relative to germline, V is missing 7 bases and J is missing 8 bases, with 10 bases of the junction outside any gene match. The sequence was obtained from a man aged 25 to 40 in a cohort exposed to, infected with or recovered from COVID-19 (not recorded which). Recombination joined TRBV19 with TRBJ1-2; 7 junctional bases match TRBD1. The sequenced sample consisted of PBMCs or T cells enriched from blood (not recorded which). The DNA sequence is given as TGTGCCAGTACCCGATTAGACAGGGACGGCTACACCTTC. It codes for CASTRLDRDGYTF. Reference TRBV19 and TRBJ1-2 proteins supply the regions before and after the CDR3; the full variable domain is: DGGITQSPKYLFRKEGQNVTLSCEQNLNHDAMYWYRQDPGQGLRLIYYSQIVNDFQKGDIAEGYSVSREKKESFPLTVTSAQKNPTAFYLCASTRLDRDGYTFGSGTRLTVV.